This note documents a single T cell receptor beta chain sequence. Its antigen is unknown. No quality values exist for individual bases; no much larger clone is one base distant. The data belong to a study of long-term antiretroviral therapy in people with HIV (dated by TCRdb to 2022 to 2024). For the wider study: The earliest samples were collected about a decade before the 2015 WHO recommendation for immediate ART, when ART was typically delayed until CD4 counts fell. About 35% of the 30 participants with HIV were female. A retrospective serial study tested whether ART initiation and durable HIV suppression were associated with changes in peripheral blood TRB repertoire composition and diversity. No cross-contamination during QIAcube processing was seen in test extractions of a monoclonal T-cell line run alongside 25 to 35 polyclonal samples. A total of approximately 200 cryopreserved PBMC samples came from 25 to 30 adults with confirmed HIV infection and were collected serially over a mean of roughly six years (range 1-12). The full study reports these points: No data were available on ART adherence, viral resistance or therapy changes, limiting inferences about post-ART repertoire changes. Owing to limited PBMC availability, only the TCR beta chain was sequenced, without alpha chain pairing. The samples span the years 2004 to 2017, and the ART regimens used at that time may not be as effective as current regimens. Unsorted PBMC were profiled instead of sorted CD4+ and CD8+ T cells because pre-ART samples had limited cell numbers. CDR3 length ranges in HIV repertoires were narrower than in controls, and network structure suggested an antigen-experienced repertoire with only a slight naive shift after ART. ART initiation was associated with a significant increase in TRB diversity, but diversity stayed significantly below transplant donor controls even after long-term ART. At every time point, the repertoire was dominated by expanded TRB clones first identified before ART initiation, although this dominance fluctuated and, in many PLHIV, declined after ART.

The immunoSEQ hsTCRB v3.0 assay was used at survey level resolution to sequence the TRB variable region. The target sequencing depth for TRB was roughly 40,000-55,000 T-cell genomes per sample. TRB libraries were pooled and sequenced on an Illumina MiSeq using a v3 150-cycle kit. Turning to the authors' computational methods: Repertoire analysis was run in R within a reproducible Nextflow workflow that covered QC, data transformation and analysis. LymphoSeq2, an R package for exploring AIRR-Seq data, was used to implement custom analyses. A handful of samples that produced fewer than 5000 total TRB sequences were removed, so 150 to 200 HIV repertoires were analyzed. Among the approximately 190 retained HIV repertoires, some 60 were collected before ART initiation and approximately 130 after ART initiation. Each repertoire was downsampled to 5000 TRB nucleotide sequences, and summary statistics were averaged across 100 downsampling iterations. Only TRB sequences with CDR3 regions of at least seven amino acids were retained for analysis. Diversity was measured with a Shannon entropy-derived clonality score and the Gini coefficient. In repertoire networks, the top 5000 CDR3 amino acid sequences were linked whenever an edit distance of one separated two sequences. Antigen specificity groups and MHC restriction were predicted for TRB CDR3 amino acid sequences with GLIPH2. To flag known associations with CMV, EBV, HIV or tissue antigens, CDR3 amino acid sequences were compared against VDJdb and McPAS-TCR. Pre-ART, post-ART and control groups were compared with Wilcoxon signed-rank tests and Holm-Bonferroni correction. In its TCRdb copy, this immuneACCESS table keeps in-frame sequences only and misses some clones. Where compared with another copy, unresolved V genes explain less than half of these, and the others have no known cause. V, J and clone size derive from that table, while D and trimming were established from the DNA sequence. The sample includes about 21,000 clones, with over 70% observed a single time. The top ten hold around 9.9% of the sample.

In the germline V gene (reference sequence), CDR1 corresponds to SEHNR and CDR2 to FQNEAQ. From cysteine to phenylalanine, the CDR3 is 15 amino acids long. The sequence is cut down to CDR3 DNA, 45 bases in frame from base 1. Trimming accounts for 5 bases at V and 4 bases at J, while the number of junction bases matched to no gene is 9. Participants were included only if at least one PBMC sample before ART initiation and at least two post-ART samples were available. Treatment was received in the United States of America by all participants with HIV. Cryopreserved samples of about 0.95-10 million PBMC were thawed and washed before DNA extraction. At the time of the earliest PBMC sample for each participant with HIV, ages ranged from about 20 to 54 years. PBMC samples from each participant spanned 1-4 timepoints before ART initiation and 2-8 timepoints after ART initiation, with a median of 7 samples. Serial HIV viral load, CD4+ T-cell count, ART history and demographic data were obtained for every participant. Genomic DNA was extracted from unsorted PBMC with a Qiagen kit on a QIAcube, with processing performed in batches of 12 samples.

The chain is encoded by TRBV7-9 joined to TRBJ1-2; 8 middle bases align to TRBD1. The source of this sequence is a man aged 18 to 30 with HIV. This specimen consisted of unsorted PBMCs, obtained 0.5 years before starting antiretroviral therapy. The CDR3 sequence is CASSPGQGAVYGYTF. The DNA sequence follows: TGTGCCAGCAGCCCGGGGCAGGGGGCGGTCTATGGCTACACCTTC.